These 15 T cell receptor beta chains were all obtained from the same sample, sequenced in a study of cytomegalovirus exposure and HLA in healthy donors (dated by TCRdb to 2015 to 2018). Libraries were made using the immunoSEQ multiplex PCR assay. For the multiplex PCR, a mixture combining 60 forward primers for TCR Vbeta segments and 13 reverse primers for TCR Jbeta segments was used. Entries here come from immuneACCESS through TCRdb and include only in-frame sequences with V and J called. Some clones fail to appear in such tables; in the studies checked, an unresolved V gene covers under half of the shortfall, and the cause of the remainder is unknown. This sample is represented by approximately 150,000 clones; roughly 75% of them were singletons. The top ten clonotypes cover around 2.6% of the sample. What was sequenced was PBMCs. Every receptor here comes from a female donor in good health and CMV-seronegative.

The rearrangement links TRBV6-9 to TRBJ2-3; no firm D call. Germline V CDR1 and CDR2: MNHGY, SVAAGI. The CDR3 length is 14 residues. The V gene lost 0 bases and the J gene lost 0 bases, with 4 bases spanning the gap. The CDR3 DNA sequence: TGTGCCAGCAGTTATTCGTCGAGCACAGATACGCAGTATTTT. Protein product: CASSYSSSTDTQYF.

V and J are TRBV5-6 and TRBJ1-1; TRBD1 agrees at 7 bases. This CDR3 is built from 14 residues. With V trimmed by 5 bases and J by 5 bases, 9 bases remained unmatched. Germline V gene sequence: CDR1 SGHDT, CDR2 YYEEEE. The CDR3 region is CASRADRARTEAFF. Here the CDR3 DNA reads TGTGCCAGCAGGGCAGACAGGGCGAGGACTGAAGCTTTCTTT.

CDR3 loop: CASSLQGGNEQFF. As DNA, the CDR3 is TGTGCCAGCAGTTTACAGGGTGGCAATGAGCAGTTCTTC. J is TRBJ2-1 and V is TRBV7-9; possible D gene TRBD1, 6 bases. Germline lookup yields CDR1 SEHNR and CDR2 FQNEAQ (reference sequence). The CDR3 runs to 13 residues. Trimming took off 6 bases at V and 6 bases at J, with 12 bases between the two ends.

This clone was observed once. The chain employs TRBV11-2 and TRBJ1-2; D is unclear. Looked up from germline, CDR1 is SGHAT and CDR2 is FQNNGV. This CDR3 is 14 amino acids long. V lost 0 bases and J lost 7, with 12 bases in between. The CDR3 DNA is TGTGCCAGCAGCTTAGATGCCCTCAAGCGTGGCTACACCTTC. This codes for CASSLDALKRGYTF.

This clone was picked up a small number of times. The chain uses TRBV19 and TRBJ2-2; the match to TRBD2 covers 7 bases. CDR3 length: 14 amino acids. With V trimmed by 7 bases and J by 6 bases, 8 bases remained unmatched. CDR1 is LNHDA, CDR2 SQIVND, per germline (reference sequence). This CDR3 is CASTNTGGSGELFF. The CDR3 DNA sequence: TGTGCCAGTACAAACACGGGGGGTTCCGGGGAGCTGTTTTTT. Full variable domain (rest looked up from reference TRBV19 and TRBJ2-2): DGGITQSPKYLFRKEGQNVTLSCEQNLNHDAMYWYRQDPGQGLRLIYYSQIVNDFQKGDIAEGYSVSREKKESFPLTVTSAQKNPTAFYLCASTNTGGSGELFFGEGSRLTVL.

This chain links TRBV2 with TRBJ2-3; tentative D call: TRBD2 (5 bases). Germline V gene data show CDR1 as SNHLY and CDR2 as FYNNEI. Trimming stripped 10 bases from V and 2 bases from J, with 16 bases between. This CDR3 is built from 14 residues. CDR3 DNA: TGTGCCATCGACCGTGGAGGCCTCACAGATACGCAGTATTTT. It yields the protein CAIDRGGLTDTQYF.

The rearrangement uses TRBV5-1 and TRBJ2-1; possible D gene TRBD2, 6 bases. The V and J ends lost 0 bases and 2 bases respectively, with 15 bases between them. This CDR3 region has 17 residues. The germline V gene has CDR1 SGHRS and CDR2 YFSETQ. CDR3 DNA sequence: TGCGCCAGCAGCTTGGCCTACGGGGGAGACCCCTACAATGAGCAGTTCTTC. Its protein product is CASSLAYGGDPYNEQFF.

The chain couples TRBV6-6 to TRBJ1-2, with 8 positions matching TRBD1. The CDR3 contains 14 residues. The V segment lost 8 bases and the J segment 4 bases; nucleotides outside the gene matches: 9. Germline V gene data show CDR1 as MNHNY and CDR2 as SVGAGI (reference sequence). CDR3 nucleotide sequence: TGTGCCAGCGGTTCCGGACAGGGAGCCTATGGCTACACCTTC. As protein: CASGSGQGAYGYTF.

This chain connects TRBV7-9 to TRBJ1-1; D ambiguous. With 7 bases removed from V and 6 bases from J, the gap between germline ends came to 12 bases. The CDR3 has 12 residues. Germline V gene sequence: CDR1 SEHNR, CDR2 FQNEAQ (reference sequence). The CDR3 protein is CASNHLEAEAFF. CDR3 DNA: TGTGCCAGCAACCACCTTGAGGCTGAAGCTTTCTTT.

The chain combines TRBV5-6 with TRBJ2-3; D unresolved. Germline values: CDR1 SGHDT, CDR2 YYEEEE. The CDR3 spans 18 residues. The V and J ends lost 1 base and 0 bases respectively, with 18 bases between them. The CDR3 DNA is TGTGCCAGCAGCTTGAGAGGAACCGGCAGAACAAGCACAGATACGCAGTATTTT. It yields the protein CASSLRGTGRTSTDTQYF.

This clone has only one observation. The chain joins TRBV5-5 to TRBJ2-7, with a possible D match to TRBD2 (6 bases). CDR3 size: 15 residues. V was cut by 2 bases and J by 4 bases, with 16 bases left in between. The V gene's germline CDR1 is SGHKS and CDR2 YYEKEE (reference sequence). CDR3 protein: CASSFVPGDSYEQYF. CDR3 in DNA: TGTGCCAGCAGCTTCGTCCCGGGAGATAGTTACGAGCAGTACTTC.

This clone was found a few times. The CDR3 end shows no conserved phenylalanine or tryptophan, and so a read error is likely. No DNA is shown, since the ends of the CDR3 on it are uncertain; the CDR3 is the one TCRdb lists. This chain uses TRBV6-5 with TRBJ2-3; the D call in the table, TRBD1, was not verified against the DNA. Germline V gene sequence: CDR1 MNHEY, CDR2 SVGAGI. The length of the CDR3 is 15 amino acids, counting both ends. CDR3 in amino acids: CASSPSLGGTGGYLL.

DNA of the CDR3: TGTGCCAGCAGCTCTAGGGTAGGGGGCACTGAAGCTTTCTTT. This codes for CASSSRVGGTEAFF. This chain joins TRBV9 and TRBJ1-1; perhaps TRBD1 as D (6 bases). This CDR3 comprises 14 residues. With 4 bases removed from V and 4 bases from J, the gap between germline ends came to 14 bases. Germline lookup yields CDR1 SGDLS and CDR2 YYNGEE.

The chain combines TRBV15 with TRBJ2-3; possible D gene TRBD2, 7 bases. Germline values: CDR1 LNHNV, CDR2 YYDKDF (reference sequence). CDR3 size: 14 residues. The V gene lost 3 bases and the J gene lost 6 bases, with 13 bases spanning the gap. The chain's CDR3 is CATSRARGADTQYF. In DNA, the CDR3 is TGTGCCACCAGCAGGGCCCGGGGGGCGGATACGCAGTATTTT. The variable domain in full, completed from reference TRBV15 and TRBJ2-3, reads DAMVIQNPRYQVTQFGKPVTLSCSQTLNHNVMYWYQQKSSQAPKLLFHYYDKDFNNEADTPDNFQSRRPNTSFCFLDIRSPGLGDTAMYLCATSRARGADTQYFGPGTRLTVL.

The count of this clone is one. This chain links TRBV19 with TRBJ2-5, with a weak D call TRBD2 (5 bases). The CDR3 covers 13 residues. Germline CDR1 and CDR2: LNHDA and SQIVND (reference sequence). V was shortened by 9 bases and J by 4 bases, with 15 bases between the two germline ends. The CDR3 here is CASRPRGAETQYF. CDR3 sequence (DNA): TGTGCCAGCCGACCCCGGGGAGCAGAGACCCAGTACTTC.